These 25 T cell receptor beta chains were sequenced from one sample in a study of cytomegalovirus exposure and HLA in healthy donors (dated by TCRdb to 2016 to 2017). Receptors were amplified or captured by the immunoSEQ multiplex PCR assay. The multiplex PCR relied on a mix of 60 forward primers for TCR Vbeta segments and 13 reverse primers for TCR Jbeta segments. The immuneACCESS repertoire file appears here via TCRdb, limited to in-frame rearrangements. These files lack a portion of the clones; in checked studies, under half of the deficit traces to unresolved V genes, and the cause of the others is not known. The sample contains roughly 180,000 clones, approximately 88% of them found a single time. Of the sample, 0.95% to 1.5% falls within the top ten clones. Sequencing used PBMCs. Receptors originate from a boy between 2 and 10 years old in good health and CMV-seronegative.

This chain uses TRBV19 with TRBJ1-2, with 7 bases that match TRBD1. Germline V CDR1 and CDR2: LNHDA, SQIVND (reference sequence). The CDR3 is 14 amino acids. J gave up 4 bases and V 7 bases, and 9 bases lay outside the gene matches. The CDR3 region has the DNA TGTGCCAGTATCCGTCCAGGGGGTGGCTATGGCTACACCTTC. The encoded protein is CASIRPGGGYGYTF.

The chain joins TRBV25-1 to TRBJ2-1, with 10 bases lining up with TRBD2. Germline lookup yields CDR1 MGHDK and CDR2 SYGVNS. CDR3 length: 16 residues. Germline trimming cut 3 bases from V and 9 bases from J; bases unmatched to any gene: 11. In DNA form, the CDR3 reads TGTGCCAGCAGTGACGCTCAGCGGGAGGGTGTTAGTGAGCAGTTCTTC. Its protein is CASSDAQREGVSEQFF.

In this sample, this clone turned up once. CDR3 region: CAWSAHGVAGVQADTQYF. For the CDR3, the DNA is TGTGCCTGGAGTGCCCATGGGGTCGCGGGAGTTCAAGCAGATACGCAGTATTTT. This rearrangement joins TRBV30 to TRBJ2-3, with 7 bases identical to TRBD2. The V and J ends lost 1 base and 4 bases, in that order; junction bases with no gene match: 17. The CDR3 loop spans 18 amino acids. In germline, CDR1 is GTSNPN, CDR2 SVGIG (reference sequence).

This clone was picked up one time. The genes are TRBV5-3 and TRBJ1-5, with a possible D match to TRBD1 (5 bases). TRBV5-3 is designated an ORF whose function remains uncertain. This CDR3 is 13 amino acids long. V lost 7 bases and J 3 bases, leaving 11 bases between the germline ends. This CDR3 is CARAGVYNQPQHF. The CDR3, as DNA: TGTGCCAGAGCGGGGGTTTACAATCAGCCCCAGCATTTT.

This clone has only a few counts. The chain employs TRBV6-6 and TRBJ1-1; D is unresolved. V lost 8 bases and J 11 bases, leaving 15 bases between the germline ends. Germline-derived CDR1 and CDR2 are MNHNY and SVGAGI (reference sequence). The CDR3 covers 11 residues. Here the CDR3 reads CASLYGLWAFF. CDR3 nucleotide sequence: TGTGCCAGCCTATACGGTCTTTGGGCTTTCTTT.

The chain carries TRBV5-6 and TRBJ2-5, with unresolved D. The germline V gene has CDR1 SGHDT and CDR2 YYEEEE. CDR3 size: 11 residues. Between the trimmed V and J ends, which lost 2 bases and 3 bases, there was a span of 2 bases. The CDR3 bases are TGTGCCAGCAGCTTCGAAGAGACCCAGTACTTC. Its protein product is CASSFEETQYF.

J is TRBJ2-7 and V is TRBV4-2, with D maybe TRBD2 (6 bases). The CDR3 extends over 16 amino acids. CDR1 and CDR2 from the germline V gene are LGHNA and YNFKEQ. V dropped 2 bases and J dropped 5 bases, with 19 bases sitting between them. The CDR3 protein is CASSQSNAGRNDEQYF. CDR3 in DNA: TGTGCCAGCAGCCAATCAAATGCGGGAAGGAATGACGAGCAGTACTTC.

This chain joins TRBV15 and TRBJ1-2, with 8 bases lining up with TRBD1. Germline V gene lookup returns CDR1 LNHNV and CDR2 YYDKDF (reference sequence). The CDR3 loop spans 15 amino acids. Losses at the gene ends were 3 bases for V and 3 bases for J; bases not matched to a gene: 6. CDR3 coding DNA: TGTGCCACCAGCAGCCTGACAGGGGCCGACTATGGCTACACCTTC. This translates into CATSSLTGADYGYTF.

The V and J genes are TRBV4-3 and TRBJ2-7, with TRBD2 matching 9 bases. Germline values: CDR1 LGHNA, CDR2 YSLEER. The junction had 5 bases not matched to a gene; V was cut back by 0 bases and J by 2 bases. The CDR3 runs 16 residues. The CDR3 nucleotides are TGCGCCAGCAGCCAAGACCCTAGCGGGGCGACCTACGAGCAGTACTTC. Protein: CASSQDPSGATYEQYF.

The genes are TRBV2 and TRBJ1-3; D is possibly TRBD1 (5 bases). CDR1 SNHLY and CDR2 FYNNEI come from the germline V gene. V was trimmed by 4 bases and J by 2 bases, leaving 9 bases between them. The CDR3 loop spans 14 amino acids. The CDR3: CASSGQGTGNTIYF. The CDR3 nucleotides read TGTGCCAGCAGTGGGCAGGGAACTGGAAACACCATATATTTT.

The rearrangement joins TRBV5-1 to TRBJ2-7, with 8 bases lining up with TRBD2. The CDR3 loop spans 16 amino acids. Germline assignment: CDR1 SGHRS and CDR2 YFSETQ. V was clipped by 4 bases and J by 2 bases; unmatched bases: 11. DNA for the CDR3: TGCGCCAGCAGCAGGGGACGCGGACTAGCTCCCTACGAGCAGTACTTC. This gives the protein CASSRGRGLAPYEQYF.

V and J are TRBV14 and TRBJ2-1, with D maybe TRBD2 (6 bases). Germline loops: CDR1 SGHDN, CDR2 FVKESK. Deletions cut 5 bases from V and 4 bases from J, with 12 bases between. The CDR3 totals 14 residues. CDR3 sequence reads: CASSTASAYNEQFF. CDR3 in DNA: TGTGCCAGCAGCACTGCTAGCGCGTACAATGAGCAGTTCTTC. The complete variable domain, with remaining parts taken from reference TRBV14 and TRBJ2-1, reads EAGVTQFPSHSVIEKGQTVTLRCDPISGHDNLYWYRRVMGKEIKFLLHFVKESKQDESGMPNNRFLAERTGGTYSTLKVQPAELEDSGVYFCASSTASAYNEQFFGPGTRLTVL.

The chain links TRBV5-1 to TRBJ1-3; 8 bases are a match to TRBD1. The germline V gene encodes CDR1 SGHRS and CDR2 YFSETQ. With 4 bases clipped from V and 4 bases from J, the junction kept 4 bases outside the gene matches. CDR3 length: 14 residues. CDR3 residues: CASSPRTGGNTIYF. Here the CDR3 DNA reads TGCGCCAGCAGCCCACGGACAGGGGGAAACACCATATATTTT.

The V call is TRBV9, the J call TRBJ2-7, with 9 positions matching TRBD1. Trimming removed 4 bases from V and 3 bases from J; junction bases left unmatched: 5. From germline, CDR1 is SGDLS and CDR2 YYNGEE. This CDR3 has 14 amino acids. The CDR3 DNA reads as TGTGCCAGCAGCCTACAGGGGGCTGGCTACGAGCAGTACGTC. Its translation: CASSLQGAGYEQYV.

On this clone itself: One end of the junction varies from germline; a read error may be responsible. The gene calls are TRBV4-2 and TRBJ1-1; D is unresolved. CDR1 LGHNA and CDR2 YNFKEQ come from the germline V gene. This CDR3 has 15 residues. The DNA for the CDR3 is TGTGCCAGCAGCCAAGACGAGCGGGTGAACACTGAAGCTCTCTTT. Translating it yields CASSQDERVNTEALF.

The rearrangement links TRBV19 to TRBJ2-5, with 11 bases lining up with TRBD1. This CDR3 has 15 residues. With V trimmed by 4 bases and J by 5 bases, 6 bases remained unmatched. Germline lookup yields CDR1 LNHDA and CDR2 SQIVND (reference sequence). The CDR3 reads CASSTGTGGGETQYF. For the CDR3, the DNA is TGTGCCAGTAGTACCGGGACAGGGGGTGGGGAGACCCAGTACTTC.

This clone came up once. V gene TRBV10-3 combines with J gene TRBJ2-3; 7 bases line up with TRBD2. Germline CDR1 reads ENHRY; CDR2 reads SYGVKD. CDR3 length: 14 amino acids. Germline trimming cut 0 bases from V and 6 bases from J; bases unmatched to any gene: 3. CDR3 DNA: TGTGCCATCAGTGAGTCGGGGGGGGTGGATACGCAGTATTTT. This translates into CAISESGGVDTQYF.

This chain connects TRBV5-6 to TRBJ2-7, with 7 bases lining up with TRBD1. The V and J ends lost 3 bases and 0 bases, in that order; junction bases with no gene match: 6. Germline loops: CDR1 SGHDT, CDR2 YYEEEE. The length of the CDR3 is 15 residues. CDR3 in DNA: TGTGCCAGCAGCTGGGGGACAGTGAGCTCCTACGAGCAGTACTTC. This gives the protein CASSWGTVSSYEQYF.

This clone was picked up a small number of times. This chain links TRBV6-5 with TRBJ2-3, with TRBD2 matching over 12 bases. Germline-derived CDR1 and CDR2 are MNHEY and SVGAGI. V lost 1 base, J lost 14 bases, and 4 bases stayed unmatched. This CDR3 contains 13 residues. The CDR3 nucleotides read TGTGCCAGCAGTTACTTACTAGCGGGGGGTTTGTATTTT. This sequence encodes CASSYLLAGGLYF.

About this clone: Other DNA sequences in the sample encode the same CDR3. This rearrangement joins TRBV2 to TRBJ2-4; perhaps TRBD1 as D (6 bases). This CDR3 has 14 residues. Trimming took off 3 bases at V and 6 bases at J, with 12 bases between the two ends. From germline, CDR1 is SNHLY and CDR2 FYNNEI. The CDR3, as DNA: TGTGCCAGCAGTGACCAAGGACAGAGAAACATTCAGTACTTC. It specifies CASSDQGQRNIQYF.

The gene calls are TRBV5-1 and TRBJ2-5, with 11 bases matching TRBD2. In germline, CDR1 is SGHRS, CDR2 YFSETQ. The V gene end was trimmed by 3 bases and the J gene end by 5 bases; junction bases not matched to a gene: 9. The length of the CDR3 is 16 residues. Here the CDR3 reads CASSSWTSGLVETQYF. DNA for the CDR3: TGCGCCAGCAGCTCGTGGACTAGCGGGCTGGTGGAGACCCAGTACTTC.

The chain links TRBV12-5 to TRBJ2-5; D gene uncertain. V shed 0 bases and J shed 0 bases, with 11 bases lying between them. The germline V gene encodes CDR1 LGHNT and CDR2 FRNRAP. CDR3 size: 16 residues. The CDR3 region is CASGLVAGGYQETQYF. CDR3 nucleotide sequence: TGTGCTAGTGGTTTGGTGGCAGGTGGGTACCAAGAGACCCAGTACTTC.

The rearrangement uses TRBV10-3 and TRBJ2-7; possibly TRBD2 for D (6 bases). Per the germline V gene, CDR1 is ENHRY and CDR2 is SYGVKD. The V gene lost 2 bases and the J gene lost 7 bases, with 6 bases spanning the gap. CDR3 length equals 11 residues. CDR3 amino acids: CAISEGGEQYF. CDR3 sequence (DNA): TGTGCCATCAGTGAGGGAGGGGAGCAGTACTTC.

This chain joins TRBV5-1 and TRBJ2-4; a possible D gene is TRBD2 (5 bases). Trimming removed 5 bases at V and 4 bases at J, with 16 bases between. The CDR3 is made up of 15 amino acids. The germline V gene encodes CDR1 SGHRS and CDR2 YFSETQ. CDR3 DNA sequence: TGCGCCAGCAGAGTAGGGTTAGGCGGGAAAAACATTCAGTACTTC. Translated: CASRVGLGGKNIQYF.

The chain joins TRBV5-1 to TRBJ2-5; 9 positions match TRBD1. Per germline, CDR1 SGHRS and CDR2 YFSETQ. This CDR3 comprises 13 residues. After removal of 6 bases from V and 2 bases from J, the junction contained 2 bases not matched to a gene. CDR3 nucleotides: TGCGCCAGCACCGACAGGGGGCAAGAGACCCAGTACTTC. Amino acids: CASTDRGQETQYF.